A selection of T cell receptor beta chains follows, all from one sample in a study of T cell responses to AZD1222 COVID-19 vaccine. Sequencing was performed with immunoSEQ multiplex PCR; in TCRdb, only in-frame clones are kept and a portion is missing. The sample records about 120,000 clones, 92% being singletons. Source: peripheral blood, taken on day 0 of AZD1222 vaccination. Receptors originate from an adult in good health. CDR3s include the opening cysteine and the closing phenylalanine or tryptophan. A D gene is named only where the DNA matches it firmly. Some rows mark clone size as missing; the rest say once, few, many or name a class of expanded clone.

clone_size d_call j_call v_call cdr3_nt cdr3_aa
. TRBD2 TRBJ2-3 TRBV11-2 TGTGCCAGCAGCCTTAGCGGGGGGGCCAGCACAGATACGCAGTATTTT CASSLSGGASTDTQYF
. TRBD2 TRBJ2-3 TRBV19 TGTGCCAGTAGTATGCCGGGGGGACTGGATACGCAGTATTTT CASSMPGGLDTQYF
. . TRBJ1-1 TRBV27 TGTGCCAGCAGCCAAGACGGGGGCACTGAAGCTTTCTTT CASSQDGGTEAFF
. . TRBJ2-2 TRBV6-2/TRBV6-3 TGTGCCAGCAGTTACTGGGCGGAGGGGGCCGGGGAGCTGTTTTTT CASSYWAEGAGELFF
. . TRBJ2-3 TRBV5-1 TGCGCCAGCAGCTTGGCCACAGGCACAGATACGCAGTATTTT CASSLATGTDTQYF
. TRBD1 TRBJ2-2 TRBV10-1 TGCGCCAGCAGCGCCGGGACAGGGAAGCCCGGGGAGCTGTTTTTT CASSAGTGKPGELFF
. TRBD1 TRBJ2-5 TRBV19 TGTGCCAGTAGCCCCAGGGGGCGCGGTTCGGAGACCCAGTACTTC CASSPRGRGSETQYF
. . TRBJ1-5 TRBV18 TGTGCCAGCTCACCTCCTAATCAGCCCCAGCATTTT CASSPPNQPQHF
. TRBD1 TRBJ1-5 TRBV10-1 TGCGCCAGCAGTGATGACAGGGGCGGTAGCAATCAGCCCCAGCATTTT CASSDDRGGSNQPQHF
. TRBD1 TRBJ1-4 TRBV7-8 TGTGCCAGCAGCAGCCGGGACAGGCGTGAAAAACTGTTTTTT CASSSRDRREKLFF
. . TRBJ2-5 TRBV3-1/TRBV3-2 TGTGCCAGCTGGAGGACTGGAGAGACCCAGTACTTC CASWRTGETQYF
once TRBD1 TRBJ1-2 TRBV9 TGTGCCAGCAGCCCCCTAGGACAGGGACTAACCTTC CASSPLGQGLTF
. . TRBJ2-7 TRBV5-5 TGTGCCAGCAGCTTGGCCAACGAGCAGTACTTC CASSLANEQYF
. TRBD1 TRBJ1-5 TRBV24-1 TGTGCCACAGCCGGGACAGGAGTCAATCAGCCCCAGCATTTT CATAGTGVNQPQHF
. TRBD2 TRBJ2-5 TRBV4-1 TGCGCCAGCAGCCAAGCTGAGGCGGGGGAAGAGACCCAGTACTTC CASSQAEAGEETQYF
. TRBD1 TRBJ1-2 TRBV15 TGTGCCACCAGCTCCACCGGGACAGGATCCTTTCTAGCTGGCTACACCTTC CATSSTGTGSFLAGYTF
. . TRBJ2-7 TRBV7-9 TGTGCCAGCAGCGAAGGTACCGTCCTACTAGTGAGGGACGAGCAGTACTTC CASSEGTVLLVRDEQYF
. TRBD2 TRBJ2-1 TRBV6-2/TRBV6-3 TGTGCCAGCAGTACCGTAACTAGCGGGAGGGGACAGTTCTTC CASSTVTSGRGQFF
. . TRBJ2-7 TRBV6-2/TRBV6-3 TGTGCCAGCAGTTCCGTCGGGGGACCCGCCGGGTTATACGAGCAGTACTTC CASSSVGGPAGLYEQYF
. . TRBJ1-1 TRBV3-1/TRBV3-2 TGTGCCAGCAGCAACCCCTGGAAGGGTGAAGCTTTCTTT CASSNPWKGEAFF
. . TRBJ2-5 TRBV27 TGTGCCAGCAGGGTCAGGGTGAGGCTAGAGGGAGAGACCCAGTACTTC CASRVRVRLEGETQYF
. . TRBJ2-3 TRBV6-2/TRBV6-3 TGTGCCAGCAGTTACTTAGGCACAGATACGCAGTATTTT CASSYLGTDTQYF
. . TRBJ1-1 TRBV11-3 TGTGCCAGCAGCTCCGGAGTAGGAGCCACTGAAGCTTTCTTT CASSSGVGATEAFF
once TRBD2 TRBJ2-7 TRBV4-3 TGCGCCAGCAGCCAAGCGCTAGCGGGAGGTCTCGTCGAGCAGTACTTC CASSQALAGGLVEQYF
. . TRBJ1-1 TRBV7-8 TGTGCCAGCAGCATTGGGTCACAGGGATTTGAAGCTTTCTTT CASSIGSQGFEAFF
. TRBD1 TRBJ1-6 TRBV6-5 TGTGCCAGCAGCCGCACAGGGGGTTCACCCCTCCACTTT CASSRTGGSPLHF
. . TRBJ2-7 TRBV10-3 TGTGCCATCAGTGAGTCGACGGGGGCATCCTACGAGCAGTACTTC CAISESTGASYEQYF
. . TRBJ1-5 TRBV5-5 TGTGCCAGCAGCTTGGGGGGATTTAATCAGCCCCAGCATTTT CASSLGGFNQPQHF
. . TRBJ1-1 TRBV5-1 TGCGCCAGCAGCTCCAGGGTGAGGAACCCTGAAGCTTTCTTT CASSSRVRNPEAFF
. TRBD2 TRBJ2-7 TRBV6-2/TRBV6-3 TGTGCCAGCAGCTCCGGGACTAGCGAAACCTACGAGCAGTACTTC CASSSGTSETYEQYF
once . TRBJ1-2 TRBV2 TGTGCCAGCAGTGAAGCCGGGTCAACCCCGGGGTATGGCTACACCTTC CASSEAGSTPGYGYTF
. TRBD2 TRBJ2-7 TRBV29-1 TGCAGCGTTGGGGATCAAGCGGGGGCCTTTTCCTACGAGCAGTACTTC CSVGDQAGAFSYEQYF
. . TRBJ1-1 TRBV5-6 TGTGCCAGCACCCTCCTTGCCCCAGGTGAGAACACTGAAGCTTTCTTT CASTLLAPGENTEAFF
. . TRBJ2-7 TRBV25-1 TGTGCCAGCAGTGAAGCGCTTGAAAGGGATCGCCAGTACTTC CASSEALERDRQYF
. TRBD2 TRBJ2-2 TRBV7-6 TGTGCCAGCAGCCCGGGACTAGCGGGAGCGTACACCGGGGAGCTGTTTTTT CASSPGLAGAYTGELFF
. . TRBJ1-3 TRBV6-5 TGTGCCAGCTCTCGCAGTGTTCCTGGAAACACCATATATTTT CASSRSVPGNTIYF
. . TRBJ1-1 TRBV28 TGTGCCACCCACAAAGGAACAGGGCAGAACACTGAAGCTTTCTTT CATHKGTGQNTEAFF
once . TRBJ1-5 TRBV3-1/TRBV3-2 TGTGCCAGCAGCCGGAATCAGCCCCAGCATTTT CASSRNQPQHF
. TRBD1 TRBJ2-1 TRBV19 TGTGCCGTAGGGGGAGAAGGGACAGGAAACAATGAGCAGTTCTTC CAVGGEGTGNNEQFF
once TRBD2 TRBJ2-7 TRBV6-2/TRBV6-3 TGTGCCAGCAGTCCCCCGGGACTAGCATCCTACGAGCAGTACTTC CASSPPGLASYEQYF
. TRBD2 TRBJ2-7 TRBV11-2 TGTGCCAGCAGCTTGGGCAGGGGAGAACTAGCGGGCTACGAGCAGTACTTC CASSLGRGELAGYEQYF
once TRBD1 TRBJ2-7 TRBV7-9 TGTGCCAGCAGCTCACCCGGGACAGAGTCCTACGAGCAGTACTTC CASSSPGTESYEQYF
. . TRBJ2-7 TRBV29-1 TGCAGCGTTGAATACAGCTACGAGCAGTACTTC CSVEYSYEQYF
. TRBD2 TRBJ2-2 TRBV7-2 TGTGCCAGCAGCCCTGGGACTAGCGGGGCTCCGAACACCGGGGAGCTGTTTTTT CASSPGTSGAPNTGELFF
. . TRBJ2-3 TRBV6-1 TGTGCCAGCAGTGAGTTGGGAGATACGCAGTATTTT CASSELGDTQYF
. TRBD1 TRBJ1-5 TRBV7-2 TGTGCCAGCAGTTTGGGACAGGGTAGCAATCAGCCCCAGCATTTT CASSLGQGSNQPQHF
. . TRBJ1-2 TRBV7-2 TGTGCCAGCAGCTCCAGCACCACCTATGGCTACACCTTC CASSSSTTYGYTF